This TCR beta chain derives from a study of T cell responses to AZD1222 COVID-19 vaccine. Second-dose intervals near 4 or 12 weeks were combined. CDR3 length: 13 amino acids. CDR1 is MGHDK and CDR2 is SYGVNS in the germline V gene. Trimming shortened V by 5 bases and J by 10 bases, and 18 bases separated the two germline ends. Repertoires were generated with immunoSEQ multiplex PCR, while TCRdb's copy carries only in-frame clones and drops some. The sample shows about 130,000 clones, more than 80% of them seen only once. The chain uses TRBV25-1 and TRBJ2-7; unclear D gene. Sequencing used peripheral blood, obtained 28 days after the second AZD1222 dose. The sequence was collected from an adult who received the AZD1222 COVID-19 vaccine. The CDR3 loop reads CASSNSPFPSQYF. The CDR3 coding sequence is TGTGCCAGCAGTAACTCCCCTTTCCCTTCCCAGTACTTC.